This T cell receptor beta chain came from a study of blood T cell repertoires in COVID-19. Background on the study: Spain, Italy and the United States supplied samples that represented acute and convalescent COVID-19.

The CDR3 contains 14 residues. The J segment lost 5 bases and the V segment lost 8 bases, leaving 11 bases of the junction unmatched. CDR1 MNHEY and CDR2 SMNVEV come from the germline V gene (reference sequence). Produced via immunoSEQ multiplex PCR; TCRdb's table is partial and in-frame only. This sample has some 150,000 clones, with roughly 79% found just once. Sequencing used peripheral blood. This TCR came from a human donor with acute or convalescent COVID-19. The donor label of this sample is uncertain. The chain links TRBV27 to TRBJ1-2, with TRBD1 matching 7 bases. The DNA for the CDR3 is TGTGCCAGCCAACAGGTCCCAGGGGGGTATGGCTACACCTTC. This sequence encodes CASQQVPGGYGYTF.